These 10 T cell receptor beta chains originate from one sample sequenced in a study of Graves' ophthalmopathy and Graves' hyperthyroidism. Amplification targeted the TCR beta CDR3 regions, with RNA transcripts as the source material. RT-PCR was first run with HTBI primers, then multiplex PCR in a second round. TCRdb fed the multiplex PCR reads into MiXCR, producing one record per CDR3 protein. The profile shows a few hundred thousand distinct CDR3 sequences, roughly a sixth of them singletons. Sequencing was done on a sample of peripheral blood. The receptors were sampled from an adult woman with stable Graves' hyperthyroidism.

This clonotype occurred many times. The rearrangement joins TRBV2 to TRBJ2-5; the D gene is possibly TRBD1 (6 bases). The CDR3 consists of 13 residues. Germline values: CDR1 SNHLY, CDR2 FYNNEI. V shed 8 bases and J shed 7 bases, with 17 bases lying between them. CDR3 DNA: TGTGCCAGCGGCGAGGGGCAAGGGGGGACCCAGTACTTC. Amino acid sequence: CASGEGQGGTQYF.

The sample holds many counts of this clonotype. A read error is likely, as this CDR3 ends without the conserved phenylalanine or tryptophan. V is TRBV2 and J is TRBJ1-3; tentative D call: TRBD1 (6 bases). CDR1 and CDR2 from the germline V gene are SNHLY and FYNNEI. Trimming stripped 6 bases from V and 2 bases from J, with 14 bases between. The CDR3 length is 15 residues. DNA of the CDR3: TGTGCCAGCAGGGAGGACAGTAGTACTGGAAACACCATATATTCT. Its translation: CASREDSSTGNTIYS.

This clonotype has more than one count but fewer than ten. The gene calls are TRBV24-1 and TRBJ2-5, with 7 nucleotides matching TRBD1. This CDR3 spans 16 amino acids. The germline V gene has CDR1 KGHDR and CDR2 SFDVKD. After removal of 4 bases from V and 2 bases from J, the junction contained 9 bases not matched to a gene. The CDR3 region has the DNA TGTGCCACCAGTGACCCTGGGACAGACTTACAAGAGACCCAGTACTTC. This translates into CATSDPGTDLQETQYF.

This clonotype was counted many times. The CDR3 protein is CASAGSGGGGTEAFF. The CDR3 DNA reads TGTGCCAGCGCCGGGTCAGGGGGCGGAGGAACTGAAGCTTTCTTT. The gene calls are TRBV28 and TRBJ1-1, with 8 bases that match TRBD1. CDR3 length equals 15 residues. The trim removed 8 bases at V and 5 bases at J, leaving 13 bases unmatched. Germline CDR1 and CDR2: MDHEN and SYDVKM.

The sample holds many counts of this clonotype. This chain connects TRBV10-1 to TRBJ1-1; 8 bases agree with TRBD1. Germline V gene data show CDR1 as WNHNN and CDR2 as SYGVQD (reference sequence). The CDR3 loop spans 14 amino acids. V lost 3 bases, J lost 4 bases, and 4 bases stayed unmatched. CDR3 loop: CASSETGGATEAFF. DNA for the CDR3: TGCGCCAGCAGTGAAACAGGGGGGGCCACTGAAGCTTTCTTT.

This clonotype has more than one count but fewer than ten. This sequence joins TRBV18 and TRBJ2-2; D uncertain. With 4 bases removed from V and 7 bases from J, the gap between germline ends came to 13 bases. This CDR3 has 14 amino acids. The V gene's germline CDR1 is KGHSH and CDR2 LQKENI. CDR3 sequence: CASSQLTEVGELFF. The CDR3 DNA follows: TGTGCCAGCTCACAGCTGACGGAAGTCGGGGAGCTGTTTTTT.

This clonotype has only a few counts. The CDR3 DNA is TGTGCCAGCAGACCAGACGGTATTGGGGAAGCTTTCTTT. Translating it yields CASRPDGIGEAFF. The rearrangement joins TRBV3-1 to TRBJ1-1; no clear D gene. Between the trimmed V and J ends, which lost 6 bases and 8 bases, there was a span of 16 bases. This CDR3 comprises 13 residues. Germline values: CDR1 LGHDT, CDR2 YNNKEL (reference sequence).

In its sample, this clonotype was seen many times. V gene TRBV13 combines with J gene TRBJ1-1; perhaps TRBD1 as D (5 bases). CDR3 length: 16 residues. Trimming pared 4 bases from V and 0 bases from J, leaving 15 bases between. Germline CDR1 and CDR2: PRHDT and FYEKMQ (reference sequence). The CDR3 region has the DNA TGTGCCAGCAGCTCGCCGGAGCAGGGAGTGAACACTGAAGCTTTCTTT. Protein sequence: CASSSPEQGVNTEAFF.

Many counts were recorded for this clonotype. The V call is TRBV9, the J call TRBJ2-5; 9 positions agree with TRBD2. The CDR3 extends over 14 amino acids. The J segment lost 5 bases and the V segment lost 0 bases, leaving 2 bases of the junction unmatched. The germline CDR1 and CDR2 sequences are SGDLS and YYNGEE. CDR3 DNA: TGTGCCAGCAGCGTAGACAGCGGGAGGGAGACCCAGTACTTC. It encodes CASSVDSGRETQYF.

This clonotype was detected ten times or more. This rearrangement joins TRBV12-3 or TRBV12-4 to TRBJ2-7; 9 nucleotides match TRBD2. V dropped 7 bases and J dropped 4; count of bases not matched to a gene: 5. There are 13 residues in the CDR3. The CDR3 sequence is CASTILAGYEQYF. The DNA for the CDR3 is TGTGCCAGCACCATTCTAGCGGGGTACGAGCAGTACTTC.